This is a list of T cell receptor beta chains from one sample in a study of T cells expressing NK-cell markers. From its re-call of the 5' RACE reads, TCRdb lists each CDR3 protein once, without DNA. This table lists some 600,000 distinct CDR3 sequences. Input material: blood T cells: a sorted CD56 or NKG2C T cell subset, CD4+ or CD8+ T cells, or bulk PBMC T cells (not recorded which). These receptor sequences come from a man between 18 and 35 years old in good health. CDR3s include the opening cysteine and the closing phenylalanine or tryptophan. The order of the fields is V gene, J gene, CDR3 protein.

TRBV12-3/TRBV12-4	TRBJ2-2	CASKRERHDTGELFF
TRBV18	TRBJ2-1	CASSPASGTGNEQFF
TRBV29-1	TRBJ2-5	CSVEDSRGTQYF
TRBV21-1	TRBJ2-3	CASSKTARTASTDTQYF
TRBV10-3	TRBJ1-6	CAISEGRTPWNSPLHF
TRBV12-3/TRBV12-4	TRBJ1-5	CASSFGGDRSQHF
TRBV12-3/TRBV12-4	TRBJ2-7	CASNPRGGYEQYF
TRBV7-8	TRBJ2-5	CASLMDNQETQYF
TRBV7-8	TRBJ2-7	CASSAPGTSFYEQYF
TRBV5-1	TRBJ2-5	CASSMAGVEETQYF
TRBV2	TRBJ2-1	CASSVKVHEQFF
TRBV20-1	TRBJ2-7	CSARNLGDRYEQYF
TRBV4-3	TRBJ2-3	CASSQRTEDTQYF
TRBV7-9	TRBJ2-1	CASSLARRGREQFF
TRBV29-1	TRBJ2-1	CSVEEQGYEQFF
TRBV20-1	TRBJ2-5	CSADAGGRETQYF
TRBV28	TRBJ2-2	CASSPSQGLNTGELFF
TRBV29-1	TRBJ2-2	CSVELAGGHYNTGELFF
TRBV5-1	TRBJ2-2	CASSPGTGGRELFF
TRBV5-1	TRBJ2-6	CASSYLGQPRSGANVLTF
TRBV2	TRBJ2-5	CASSELAGGPGTQYF
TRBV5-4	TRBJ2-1	CASSLGTVSDEQFF
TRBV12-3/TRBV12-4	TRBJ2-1	CASSLSQGLAVFGEQFF
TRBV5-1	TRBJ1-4	CASTPGGGEKLFF
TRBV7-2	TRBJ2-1	CASSLVSGGTRYEQFF
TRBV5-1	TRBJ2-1	CASSFGLAGADEQFF
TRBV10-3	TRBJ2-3	CAISESQLKTDTQYF
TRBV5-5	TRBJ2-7	CASSFVLSVAGVHEQYF
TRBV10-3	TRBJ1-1	CAISESNRGMMNTEAFF
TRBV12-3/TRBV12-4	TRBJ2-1	CASSPSGSPGNEQFF
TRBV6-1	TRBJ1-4	CASSLGVTTNEKLFF
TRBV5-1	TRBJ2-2	CATRYRGTTGELFF
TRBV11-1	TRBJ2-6	CASSSYPGTGVLSGANVLTF
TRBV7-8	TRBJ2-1	CASSRGLAGVPYEQFF
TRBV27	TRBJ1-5	CASSQEGRNQPQHF
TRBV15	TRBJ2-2	CATSRITGSGELFF
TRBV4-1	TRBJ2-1	CASSQNSARPHEQFF
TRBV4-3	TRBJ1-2	CASSQDSVNYGYTF
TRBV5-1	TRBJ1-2	CASTKSLNAGTQGHGYTF
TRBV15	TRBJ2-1	CATSRGGLAGRNEQFF
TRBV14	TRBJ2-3	CASSITADTQYF
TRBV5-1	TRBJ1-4	CASSLGGPLSGLFF
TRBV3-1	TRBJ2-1	CASSQLRHEQFF
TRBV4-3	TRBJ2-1	CASSQGPNSYNEQFF
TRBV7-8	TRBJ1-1	CASSSFDGTEAFF
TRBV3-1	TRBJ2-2	CASSHSGTTNTGELFF
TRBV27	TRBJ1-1	CASMSVGTEAFF
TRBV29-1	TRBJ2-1	CSVEPVARDRNTDEQFF
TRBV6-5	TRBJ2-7	CASRGQDYEQYF
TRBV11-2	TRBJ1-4	CASSSGTEHNEKLFF
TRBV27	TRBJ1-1	CASSYNSRNTEAFF
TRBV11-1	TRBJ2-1	CASSYTTGTSGPYNEQFF
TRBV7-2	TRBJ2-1	CASSFHAGTEQFF
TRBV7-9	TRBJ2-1	CASSLPPYSSGNKFF
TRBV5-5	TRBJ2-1	CASSLADFRDILREQFF
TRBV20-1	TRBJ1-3	CSARDHRGGGNTIYF
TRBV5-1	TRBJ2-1	CASSFQGNEQFF
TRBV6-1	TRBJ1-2	CASGRGQGGYYGYTF